The clone carrying this T cell receptor (beta chain) appeared many times. The sequenced fragment ends 3 residues before the CDR3 boundary, so the rest is inferred from the germline J gene. This sample includes further DNA sequences coding for the same CDR3. The repertoire was sequenced with immunoSEQ multiplex PCR; TCRdb's copy has only in-frame clones and lacks some. There are tens of thousands of clones in the sample, none observed a single time. This sample is part of a study of T cell clonality in common variable immunodeficiency. The V gene lost 3 bases and the J gene lost 1 base, with 16 bases spanning the gap. This CDR3 has 15 amino acids. Germline CDR1 reads GTSNPN; CDR2 reads SVGIG (reference sequence).

This receptor was obtained from a person aged 18-70 years in good health. Sample: peripheral blood mononuclear cells. The rearrangement uses TRBV30 and TRBJ2-7, with a tentative D call TRBD2 (6 bases). The CDR3 DNA, read in part, is TGTGCCTGGAGACTAGCTGGTAGTGGGTCCTACGAG. Translation: CAWRLAGSGSYE. The whole CDR3 reads CAWRLAGSGSYEQYF.